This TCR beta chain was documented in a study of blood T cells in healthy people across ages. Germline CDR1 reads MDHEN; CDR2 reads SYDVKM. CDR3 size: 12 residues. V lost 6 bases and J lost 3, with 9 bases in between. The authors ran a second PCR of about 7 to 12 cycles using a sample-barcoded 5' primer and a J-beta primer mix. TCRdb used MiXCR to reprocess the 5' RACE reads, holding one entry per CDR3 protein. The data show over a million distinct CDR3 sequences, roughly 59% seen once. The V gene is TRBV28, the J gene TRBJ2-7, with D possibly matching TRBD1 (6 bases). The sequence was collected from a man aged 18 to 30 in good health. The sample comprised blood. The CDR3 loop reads CASRTTGYEQYF. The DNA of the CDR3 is TGTGCCAGCAGGACGACAGGCTACGAGCAGTACTTC.